The sequence of this TCR beta chain was determined in a study of blood T cell repertoires in COVID-19. In germline, CDR1 is SGHTA, CDR2 FQGNSA. V shed 1 base and J shed 4 bases, with 10 bases lying between them. The CDR3 is 14 residues long. In the case of this clone: This CDR3 is also generated by other DNA sequences in the sample.

Generated by immunoSEQ multiplex PCR, the TCRdb table keeps only in-frame clones and is missing some. Of 300,000 to 350,000 clones listed, about 91% are singletons. The chain uses TRBV7-2 and TRBJ1-2; no firm D call. The TCR comes from a woman between 25 and 40 years old with COVID-19, enrolled during active disease. The material sequenced was peripheral blood. CDR3 loop: CASSLGSGSYGYTF. The CDR3 DNA is TGTGCCAGCAGCTTAGGTTCGGGGAGCTATGGCTACACCTTC.